This TCR beta chain was sequenced during a study of long-term antiretroviral therapy in people with HIV. This CDR3 spans 15 amino acids. V lost 4 bases and J lost 4; bases outside the gene matches: 7. Germline V lookup: CDR1 KGHSH, CDR2 LQKENI. A v3.0 immunoSEQ assay was performed at survey level. The method was immunoSEQ multiplex PCR; TCRdb's version includes in-frame clones alone and lacks a portion of them. The sample records more than 15,000 clones, roughly nine tenths being singletons. The rearrangement links TRBV18 to TRBJ1-2; TRBD1 aligns across 9 bases. The sequences come from unsorted PBMCs, collected 0.6 years after starting antiretroviral therapy. The TCR originated in a woman between 35 and 50 years old with HIV. CDR3 nucleotide sequence: TGTGCCAGCTCACTCCGGACAGGGGAAGGCTATGGCTACACCTTC. It yields the protein CASSLRTGEGYGYTF.